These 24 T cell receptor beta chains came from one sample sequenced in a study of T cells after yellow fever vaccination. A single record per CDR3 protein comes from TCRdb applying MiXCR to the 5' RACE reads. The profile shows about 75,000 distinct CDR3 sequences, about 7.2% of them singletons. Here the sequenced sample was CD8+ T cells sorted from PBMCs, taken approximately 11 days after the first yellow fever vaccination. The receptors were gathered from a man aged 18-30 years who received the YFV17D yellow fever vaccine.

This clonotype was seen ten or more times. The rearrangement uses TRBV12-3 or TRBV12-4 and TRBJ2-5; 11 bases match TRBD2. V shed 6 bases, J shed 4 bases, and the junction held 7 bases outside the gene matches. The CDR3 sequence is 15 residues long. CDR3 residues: CASRPTGLAGETQYF. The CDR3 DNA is TGTGCCAGCAGACCCACCGGACTAGCGGGAGAGACCCAGTACTTC.

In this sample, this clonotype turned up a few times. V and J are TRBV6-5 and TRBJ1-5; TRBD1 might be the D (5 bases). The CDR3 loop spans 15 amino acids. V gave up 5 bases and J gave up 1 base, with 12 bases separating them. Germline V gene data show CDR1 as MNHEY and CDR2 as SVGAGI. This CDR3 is CASSSREASNQPQHF. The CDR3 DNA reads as TGTGCCAGCAGTAGCAGGGAGGCGAGCAATCAGCCCCAGCATTTT.

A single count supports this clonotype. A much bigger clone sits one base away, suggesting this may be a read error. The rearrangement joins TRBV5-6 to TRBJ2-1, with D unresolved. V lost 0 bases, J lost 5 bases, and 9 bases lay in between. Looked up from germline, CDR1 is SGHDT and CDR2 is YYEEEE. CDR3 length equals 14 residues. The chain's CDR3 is CASSLGSVHNEQFF. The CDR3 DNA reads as TGTGCCAGCAGCTTGGGGAGTGTTCACAATGAGCAGTTCTTC. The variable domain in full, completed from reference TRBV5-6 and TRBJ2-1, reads DAGVTQSPTHLIKTRGQQVTLRCSPKSGHDTVSWYQQALGQGPQFIFQYYEEEERQRGNFPDRFSGHQFPNYSSELNVNALLLGDSALYLCASSLGSVHNEQFFGPGTRLTVL.

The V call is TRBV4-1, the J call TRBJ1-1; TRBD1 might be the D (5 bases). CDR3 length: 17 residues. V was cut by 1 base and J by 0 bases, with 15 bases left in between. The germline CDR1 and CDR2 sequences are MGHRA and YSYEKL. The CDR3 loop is CASSQGLSRGMNTEAFF. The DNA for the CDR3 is TGCGCCAGCAGCCAAGGACTGAGTCGGGGCATGAACACTGAAGCTTTCTTT.

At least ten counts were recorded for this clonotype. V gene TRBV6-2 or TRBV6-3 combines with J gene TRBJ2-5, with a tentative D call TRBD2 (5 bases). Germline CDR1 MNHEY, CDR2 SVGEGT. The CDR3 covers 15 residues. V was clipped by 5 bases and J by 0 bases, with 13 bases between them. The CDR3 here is CASSERVPYQETQYF. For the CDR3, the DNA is TGTGCCAGCAGTGAGAGGGTACCGTACCAAGAGACCCAGTACTTC.

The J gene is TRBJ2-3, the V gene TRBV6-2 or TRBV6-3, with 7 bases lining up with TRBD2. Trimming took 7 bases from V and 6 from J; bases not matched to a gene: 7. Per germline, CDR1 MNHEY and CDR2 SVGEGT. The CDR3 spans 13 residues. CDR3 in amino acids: CASNHGGSDTQYF. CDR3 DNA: TGTGCCAGCAACCACGGGGGGTCGGATACGCAGTATTTT.

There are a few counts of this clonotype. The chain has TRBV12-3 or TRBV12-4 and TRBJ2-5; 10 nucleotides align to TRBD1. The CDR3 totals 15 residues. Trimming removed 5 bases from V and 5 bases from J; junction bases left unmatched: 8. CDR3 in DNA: TGTGCCAGCAGTGTGCCGACAGGGGGCTGGGAGACCCAGTACTTC. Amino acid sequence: CASSVPTGGWETQYF.

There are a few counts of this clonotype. CDR3 loop: CASSQGAGSTDTQYF. CDR3 in DNA: TGCGCCAGCAGCCAAGGAGCGGGTAGCACAGATACGCAGTATTTT. The rearrangement uses TRBV4-1 and TRBJ2-3; the D gene is possibly TRBD2 (6 bases). The germline V gene has CDR1 MGHRA and CDR2 YSYEKL. The CDR3 extends over 15 amino acids. The ends were cut back, 1 base at V and 0 bases at J, with 8 bases in the middle.

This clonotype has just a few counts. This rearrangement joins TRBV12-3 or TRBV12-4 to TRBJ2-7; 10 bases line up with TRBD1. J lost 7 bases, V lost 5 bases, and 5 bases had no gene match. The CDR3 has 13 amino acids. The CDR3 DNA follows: TGTGCCAGCAGTCTCGGACAGGGGGGAGAGCAGTACTTC. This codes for CASSLGQGGEQYF.

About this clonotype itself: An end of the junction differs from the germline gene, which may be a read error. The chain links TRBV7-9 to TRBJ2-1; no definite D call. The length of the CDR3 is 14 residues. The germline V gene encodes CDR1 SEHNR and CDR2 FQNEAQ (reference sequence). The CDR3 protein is CASSLAVNGVEHFF. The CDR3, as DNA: TGTGCCAGCAGCTTAGCGGTCAATGGGGTTGAGCACTTCTTC.

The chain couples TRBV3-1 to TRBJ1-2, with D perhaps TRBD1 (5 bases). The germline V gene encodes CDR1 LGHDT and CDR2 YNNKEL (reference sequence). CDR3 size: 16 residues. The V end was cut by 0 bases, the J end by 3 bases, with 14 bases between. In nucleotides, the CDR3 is TGTGCCAGCAGCCAAGAGGGGACCTGGGGGGACTATGGCTACACCTTC. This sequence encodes CASSQEGTWGDYGYTF.

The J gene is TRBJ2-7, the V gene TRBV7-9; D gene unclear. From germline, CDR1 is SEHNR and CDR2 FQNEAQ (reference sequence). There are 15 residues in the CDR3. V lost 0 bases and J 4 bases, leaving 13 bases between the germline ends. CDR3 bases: TGTGCCAGCAGCTTAGCCGGCGGAGACAAATACGAGCAGTACTTC. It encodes CASSLAGGDKYEQYF.

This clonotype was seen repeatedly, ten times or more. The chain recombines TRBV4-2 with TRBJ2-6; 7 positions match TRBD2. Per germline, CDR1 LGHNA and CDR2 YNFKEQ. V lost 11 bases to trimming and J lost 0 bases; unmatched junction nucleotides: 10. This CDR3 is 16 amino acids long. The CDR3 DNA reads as TGTGCCTCTGAAGATGGGGGGGGCTCTGGGGCCAACGTCCTGACTTTC. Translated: CASEDGGGSGANVLTF.

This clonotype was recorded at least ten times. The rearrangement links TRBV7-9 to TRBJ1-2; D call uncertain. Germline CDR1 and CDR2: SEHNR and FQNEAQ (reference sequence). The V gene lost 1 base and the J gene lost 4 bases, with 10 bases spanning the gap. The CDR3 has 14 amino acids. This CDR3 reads CASSLGDFGYGYTF. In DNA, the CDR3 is TGTGCCAGCAGCTTAGGCGATTTTGGCTATGGCTACACCTTC.

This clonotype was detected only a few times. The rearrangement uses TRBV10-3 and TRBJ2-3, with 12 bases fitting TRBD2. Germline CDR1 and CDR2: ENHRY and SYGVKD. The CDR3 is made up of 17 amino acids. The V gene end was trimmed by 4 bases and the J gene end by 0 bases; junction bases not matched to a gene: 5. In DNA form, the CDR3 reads TGTGCCATCAGTGGACTAGCGGGGGACCATAGCACAGATACGCAGTATTTT. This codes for CAISGLAGDHSTDTQYF.

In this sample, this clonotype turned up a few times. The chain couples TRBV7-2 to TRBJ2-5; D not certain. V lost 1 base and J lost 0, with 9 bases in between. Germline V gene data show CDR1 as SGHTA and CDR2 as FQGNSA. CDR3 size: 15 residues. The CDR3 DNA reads TGTGCCAGCAGCTTAGATCCAGTACACCAAGAGACCCAGTACTTC. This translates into CASSLDPVHQETQYF.

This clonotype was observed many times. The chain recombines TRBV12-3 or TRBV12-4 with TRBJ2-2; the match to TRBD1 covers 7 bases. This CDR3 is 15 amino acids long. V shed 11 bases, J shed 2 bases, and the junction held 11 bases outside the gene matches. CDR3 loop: CADPSGTANTGELFF. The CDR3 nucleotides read TGTGCCGACCCATCCGGGACAGCCAACACCGGGGAGCTGTTTTTT.

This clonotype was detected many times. The CDR3 bases are TGTGCCAGCAGTGAGGGGGCCTACGAGCAGTACGTC. It is translated as CASSEGAYEQYV. The chain is built from TRBV2 and TRBJ2-7; tentatively, D is TRBD1 or TRBD2 (5 bases each). The CDR3 spans 12 residues. Germline CDR1 and CDR2: SNHLY and FYNNEI. Trimming cost V 3 bases and J 2 bases, with 5 bases left between them.

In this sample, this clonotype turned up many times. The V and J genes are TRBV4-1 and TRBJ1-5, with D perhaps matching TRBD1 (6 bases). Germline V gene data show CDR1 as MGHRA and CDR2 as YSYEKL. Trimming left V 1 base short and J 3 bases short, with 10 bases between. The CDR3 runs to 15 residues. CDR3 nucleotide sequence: TGCGCCAGCAGCCAAGGGCGGGGGCCCAATCAGCCCCAGCATTTT. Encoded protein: CASSQGRGPNQPQHF.

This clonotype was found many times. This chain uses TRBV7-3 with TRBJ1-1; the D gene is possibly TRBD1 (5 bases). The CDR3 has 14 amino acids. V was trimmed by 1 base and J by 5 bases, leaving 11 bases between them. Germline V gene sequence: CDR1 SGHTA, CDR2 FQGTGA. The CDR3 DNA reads TGTGCCAGCAGCTTAAAAGGGGTTCGAACTGAAGCTTTCTTT. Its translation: CASSLKGVRTEAFF.

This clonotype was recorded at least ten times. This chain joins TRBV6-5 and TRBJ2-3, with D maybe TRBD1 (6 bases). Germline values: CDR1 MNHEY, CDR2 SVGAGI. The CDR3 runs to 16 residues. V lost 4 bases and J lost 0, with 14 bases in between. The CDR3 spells CASSSRTATSTDTQYF. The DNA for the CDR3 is TGTGCCAGCAGTTCTCGGACAGCTACTAGCACAGATACGCAGTATTTT.

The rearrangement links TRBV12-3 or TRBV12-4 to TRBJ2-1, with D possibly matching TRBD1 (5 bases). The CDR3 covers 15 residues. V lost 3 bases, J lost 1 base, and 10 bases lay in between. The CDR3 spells CASSFGQGSYNEQFF. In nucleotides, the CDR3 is TGTGCCAGCAGTTTTGGGCAGGGATCCTACAATGAGCAGTTCTTC.

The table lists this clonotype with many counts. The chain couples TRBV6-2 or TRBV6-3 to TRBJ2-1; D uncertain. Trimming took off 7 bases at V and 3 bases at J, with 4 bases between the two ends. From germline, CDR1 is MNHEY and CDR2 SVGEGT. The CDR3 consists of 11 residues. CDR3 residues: CASNFYNEQFF. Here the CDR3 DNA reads TGTGCCAGCAATTTCTACAATGAGCAGTTCTTC.

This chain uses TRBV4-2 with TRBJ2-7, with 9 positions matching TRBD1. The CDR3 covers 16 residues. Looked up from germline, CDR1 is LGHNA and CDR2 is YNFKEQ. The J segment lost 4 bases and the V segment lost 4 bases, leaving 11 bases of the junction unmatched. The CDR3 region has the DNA TGTGCCAGCAGCCTCCCCCCGGGACAGGGCATGTACGAGCAGTACTTC. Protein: CASSLPPGQGMYEQYF.